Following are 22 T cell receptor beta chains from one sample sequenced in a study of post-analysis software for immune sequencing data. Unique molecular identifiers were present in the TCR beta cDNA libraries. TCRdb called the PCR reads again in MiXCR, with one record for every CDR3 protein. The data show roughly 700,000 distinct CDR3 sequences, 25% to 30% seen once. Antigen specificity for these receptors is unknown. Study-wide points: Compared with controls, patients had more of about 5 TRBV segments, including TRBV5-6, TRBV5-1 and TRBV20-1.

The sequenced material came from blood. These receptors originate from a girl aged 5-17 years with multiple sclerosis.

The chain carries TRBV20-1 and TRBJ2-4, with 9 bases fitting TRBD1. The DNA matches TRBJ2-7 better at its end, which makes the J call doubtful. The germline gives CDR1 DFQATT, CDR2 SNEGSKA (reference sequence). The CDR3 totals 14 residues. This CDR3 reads CSARPGTGFSEQYF. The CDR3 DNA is TGCAGTGCTAGGCCCGGGACAGGGTTCTCCGAGCAGTACTTC.

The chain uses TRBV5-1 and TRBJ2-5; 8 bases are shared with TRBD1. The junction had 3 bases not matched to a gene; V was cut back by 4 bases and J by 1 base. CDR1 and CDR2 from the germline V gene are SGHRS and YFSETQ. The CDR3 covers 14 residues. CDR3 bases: TGCGCCAGCAGCAAGGGACAGGTCCAAGAGACCCAGTACTTC. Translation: CASSKGQVQETQYF. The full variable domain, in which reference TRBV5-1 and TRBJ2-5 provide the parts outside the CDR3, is KAGVTQTPRYLIKTRGQQVTLSCSPISGHRSVSWYQQTPGQGLQFLFEYFSETQRNKGNFPGRFSGRQFSNSRSEMNVSTLELGDSALYLCASSKGQVQETQYFGPGTRLLVL.

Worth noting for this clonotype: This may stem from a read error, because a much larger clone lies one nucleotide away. The CDR3 loop is CASSPRTGDAQYF. The CDR3 DNA reads TGTGCCAGCAGCCCGAGGACAGGGGACGCCCAGTACTTC. The V and J genes are TRBV7-8 and TRBJ2-5; 9 positions match TRBD1. CDR1 and CDR2 from the germline V gene are SGHVS and FQNEAQ. The CDR3 consists of 13 residues. V shed 5 bases and J 9 bases; nucleotides not matched to a gene: 7.

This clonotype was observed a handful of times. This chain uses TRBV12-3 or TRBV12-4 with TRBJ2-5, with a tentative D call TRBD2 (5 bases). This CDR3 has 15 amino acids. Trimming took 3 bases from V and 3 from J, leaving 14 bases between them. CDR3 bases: TGTGCCAGCAGTTTTGAAGAGGGTACCGAAGAGACCCAGTACTTC. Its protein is CASSFEEGTEETQYF.

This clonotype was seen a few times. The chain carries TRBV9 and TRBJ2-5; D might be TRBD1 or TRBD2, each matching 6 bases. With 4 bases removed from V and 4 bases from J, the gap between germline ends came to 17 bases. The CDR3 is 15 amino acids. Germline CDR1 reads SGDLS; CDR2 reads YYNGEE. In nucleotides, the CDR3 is TGTGCCAGCAGCTTGGAGGGGGACGGAAGAGAGACCCAGTACTTC. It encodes CASSLEGDGRETQYF. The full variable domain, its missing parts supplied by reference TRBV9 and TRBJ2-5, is DSGVTQTPKHLITATGQRVTLRCSPRSGDLSVYWYQQSLDQGLQFLIQYYNGEERAKGNILERFSAQQFPDLHSELNLSSLELGDSALYFCASSLEGDGRETQYFGPGTRLLVL.

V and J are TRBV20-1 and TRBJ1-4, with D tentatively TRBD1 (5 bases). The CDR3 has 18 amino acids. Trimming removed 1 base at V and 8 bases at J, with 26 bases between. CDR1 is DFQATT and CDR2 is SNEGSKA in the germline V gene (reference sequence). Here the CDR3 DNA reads TGCAGTGCTAGAGGGGGTGGAGGCAGGGAACGAGGGAAGGAAAAACTGTTTTTT. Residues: CSARGGGGRERGKEKLFF.

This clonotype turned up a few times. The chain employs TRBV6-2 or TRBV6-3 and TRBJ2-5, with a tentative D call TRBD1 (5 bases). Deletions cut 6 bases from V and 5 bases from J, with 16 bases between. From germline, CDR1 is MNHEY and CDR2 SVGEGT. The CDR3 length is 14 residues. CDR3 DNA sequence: TGTGCCAGCAGCTTAGGGGCCCCGTCGGAGACCCAGTACTTC. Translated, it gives CASSLGAPSETQYF.

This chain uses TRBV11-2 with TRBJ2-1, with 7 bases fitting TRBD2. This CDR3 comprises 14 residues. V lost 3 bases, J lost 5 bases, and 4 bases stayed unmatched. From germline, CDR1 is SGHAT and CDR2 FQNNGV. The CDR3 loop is CASSFGGVDNEQFF. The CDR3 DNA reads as TGTGCCAGCAGCTTTGGGGGGGTAGACAATGAGCAGTTCTTC.

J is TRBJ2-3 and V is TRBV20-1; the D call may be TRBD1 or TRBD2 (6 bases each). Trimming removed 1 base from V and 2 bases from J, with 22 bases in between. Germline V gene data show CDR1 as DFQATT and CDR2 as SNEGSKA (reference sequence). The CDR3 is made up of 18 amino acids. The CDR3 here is CSARAPIYGGLFTDTQYF. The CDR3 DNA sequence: TGCAGTGCTAGAGCCCCAATTTACGGGGGCCTCTTCACAGATACGCAGTATTTT.

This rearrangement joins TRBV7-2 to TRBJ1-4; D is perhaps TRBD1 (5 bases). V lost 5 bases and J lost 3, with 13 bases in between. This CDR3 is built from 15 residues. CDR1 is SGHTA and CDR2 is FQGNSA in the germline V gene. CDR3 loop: CASSPAGLANEKLFF. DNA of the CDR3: TGTGCCAGCAGCCCAGCAGGGTTAGCTAATGAAAAACTGTTTTTT. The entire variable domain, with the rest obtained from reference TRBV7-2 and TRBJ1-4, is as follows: GAGVSQSPSNKVTEKGKDVELRCDPISGHTALYWYRQSLGQGLEFLIYFQGNSAPDKSGLPSDRFSAERTGGSVSTLTIQRTQQEDSAVYLCASSPAGLANEKLFFGSGTQLSVL.

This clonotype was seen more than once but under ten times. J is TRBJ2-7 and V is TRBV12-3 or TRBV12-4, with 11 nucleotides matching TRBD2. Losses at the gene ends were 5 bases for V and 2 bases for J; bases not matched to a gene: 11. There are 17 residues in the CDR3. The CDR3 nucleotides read TGTGCCAGCAGTCCGAGGACTAGCGGGCCCGTACCCTACGAGCAGTACTTC. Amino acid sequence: CASSPRTSGPVPYEQYF.

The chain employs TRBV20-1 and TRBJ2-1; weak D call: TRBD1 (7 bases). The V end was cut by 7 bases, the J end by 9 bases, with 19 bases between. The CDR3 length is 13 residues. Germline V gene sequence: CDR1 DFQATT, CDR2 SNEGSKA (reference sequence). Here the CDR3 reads CSGEATGKGEQFF. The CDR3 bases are TGCAGTGGGGAGGCGACAGGGAAGGGTGAGCAGTTCTTC.

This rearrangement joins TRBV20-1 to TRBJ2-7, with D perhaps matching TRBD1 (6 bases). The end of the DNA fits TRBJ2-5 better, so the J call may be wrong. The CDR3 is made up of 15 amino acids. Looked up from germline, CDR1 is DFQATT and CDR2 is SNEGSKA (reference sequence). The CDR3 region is CSARDWTGQGETQYF. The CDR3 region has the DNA TGCAGTGCTAGAGATTGGACGGGGCAGGGGGAGACCCAGTACTTC.

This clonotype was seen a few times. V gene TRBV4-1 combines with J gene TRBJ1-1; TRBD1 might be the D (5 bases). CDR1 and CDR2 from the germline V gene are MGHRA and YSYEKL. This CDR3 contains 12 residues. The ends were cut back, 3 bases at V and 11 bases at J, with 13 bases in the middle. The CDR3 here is CASSHRDSRAFF. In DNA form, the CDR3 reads TGCGCCAGCAGCCACCGAGACAGTAGGGCTTTCTTT.

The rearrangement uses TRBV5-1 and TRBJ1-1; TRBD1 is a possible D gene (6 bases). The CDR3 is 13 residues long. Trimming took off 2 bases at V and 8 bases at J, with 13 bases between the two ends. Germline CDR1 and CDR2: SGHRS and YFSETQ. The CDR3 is CASSLIGQPEAFF. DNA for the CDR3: TGCGCCAGCAGCTTAATTGGACAGCCCGAAGCTTTCTTT.

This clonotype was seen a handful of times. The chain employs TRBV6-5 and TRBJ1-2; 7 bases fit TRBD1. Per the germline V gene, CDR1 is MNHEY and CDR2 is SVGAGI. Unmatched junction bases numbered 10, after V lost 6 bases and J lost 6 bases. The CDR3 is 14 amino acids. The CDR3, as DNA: TGTGCCAGCAGCTCCCTCGAGGGGGCGAATGGCTACACCTTC. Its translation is CASSSLEGANGYTF.

The CDR3, as DNA: TGCGCCAGCAGCTCGGAACAGGGGTTCTATGGCTACACCTTC. Amino acid sequence: CASSSEQGFYGYTF. This chain uses TRBV5-1 with TRBJ1-2; 7 nucleotides match TRBD1. This CDR3 is built from 14 residues. CDR1 is SGHRS, CDR2 YFSETQ, per germline. V shed 3 bases, J shed 4 bases, and the junction held 6 bases outside the gene matches. Complete variable domain (other parts from reference TRBV5-1 and TRBJ1-2): KAGVTQTPRYLIKTRGQQVTLSCSPISGHRSVSWYQQTPGQGLQFLFEYFSETQRNKGNFPGRFSGRQFSNSRSEMNVSTLELGDSALYLCASSSEQGFYGYTFGSGTRLTVV.

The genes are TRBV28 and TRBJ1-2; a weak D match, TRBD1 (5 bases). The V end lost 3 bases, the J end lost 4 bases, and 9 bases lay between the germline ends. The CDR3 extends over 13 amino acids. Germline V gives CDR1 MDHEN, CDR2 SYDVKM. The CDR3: CASSFAQGYGYTF. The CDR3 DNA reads TGTGCCAGCAGTTTTGCCCAGGGCTATGGCTACACCTTC.

The CDR3 region is CASSLTPGGRGYTF. The CDR3 coding sequence is TGTGCCAGCAGCCTGACCCCCGGGGGTCGGGGCTACACCTTC. This rearrangement joins TRBV28 to TRBJ1-2; D might be TRBD1 (5 bases). Trimming cost V 6 bases and J 8 bases, with 19 bases left between them. Germline V gives CDR1 MDHEN, CDR2 SYDVKM. The CDR3 is made up of 14 amino acids.

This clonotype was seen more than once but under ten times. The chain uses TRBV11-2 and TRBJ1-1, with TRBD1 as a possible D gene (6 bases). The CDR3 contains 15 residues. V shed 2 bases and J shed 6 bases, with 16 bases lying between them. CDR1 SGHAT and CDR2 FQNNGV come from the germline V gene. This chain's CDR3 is CASSLSTGNRAEAFF. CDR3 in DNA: TGTGCCAGCAGCTTAAGCACGGGAAACAGGGCTGAAGCTTTCTTT.

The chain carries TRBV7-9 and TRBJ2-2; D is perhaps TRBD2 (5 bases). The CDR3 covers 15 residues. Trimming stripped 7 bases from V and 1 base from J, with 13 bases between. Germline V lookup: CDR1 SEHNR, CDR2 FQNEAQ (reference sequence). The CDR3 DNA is TGTGCCAGCATAGGCGGACTTTTGAACACCGGGGAGCTGTTTTTT. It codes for CASIGGLLNTGELFF.

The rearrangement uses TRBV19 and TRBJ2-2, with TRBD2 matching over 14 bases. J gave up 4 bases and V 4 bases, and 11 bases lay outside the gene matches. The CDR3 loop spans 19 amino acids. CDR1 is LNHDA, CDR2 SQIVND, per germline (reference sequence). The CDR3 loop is CASSNRGTSGRIATGELFF. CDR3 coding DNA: TGTGCCAGTAGTAATCGTGGGACTAGCGGGAGAATAGCCACCGGGGAGCTGTTTTTT.